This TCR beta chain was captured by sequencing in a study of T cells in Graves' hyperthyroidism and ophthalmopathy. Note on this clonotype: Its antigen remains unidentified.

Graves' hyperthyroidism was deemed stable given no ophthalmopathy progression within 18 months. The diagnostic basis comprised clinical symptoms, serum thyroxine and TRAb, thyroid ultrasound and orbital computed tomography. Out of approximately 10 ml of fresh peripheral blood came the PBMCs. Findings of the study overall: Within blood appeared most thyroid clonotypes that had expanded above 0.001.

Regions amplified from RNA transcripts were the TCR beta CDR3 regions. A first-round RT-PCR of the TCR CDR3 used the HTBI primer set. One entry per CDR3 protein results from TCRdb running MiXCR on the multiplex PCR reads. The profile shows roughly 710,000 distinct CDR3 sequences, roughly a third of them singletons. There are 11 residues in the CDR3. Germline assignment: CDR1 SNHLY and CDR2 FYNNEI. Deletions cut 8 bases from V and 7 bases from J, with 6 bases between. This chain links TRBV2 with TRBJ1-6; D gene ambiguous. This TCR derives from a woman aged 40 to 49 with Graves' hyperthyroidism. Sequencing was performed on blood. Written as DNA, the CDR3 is TGTGCCAGCGGCGGGAATTCACCCCTCCACTTT. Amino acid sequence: CASGGNSPLHF.